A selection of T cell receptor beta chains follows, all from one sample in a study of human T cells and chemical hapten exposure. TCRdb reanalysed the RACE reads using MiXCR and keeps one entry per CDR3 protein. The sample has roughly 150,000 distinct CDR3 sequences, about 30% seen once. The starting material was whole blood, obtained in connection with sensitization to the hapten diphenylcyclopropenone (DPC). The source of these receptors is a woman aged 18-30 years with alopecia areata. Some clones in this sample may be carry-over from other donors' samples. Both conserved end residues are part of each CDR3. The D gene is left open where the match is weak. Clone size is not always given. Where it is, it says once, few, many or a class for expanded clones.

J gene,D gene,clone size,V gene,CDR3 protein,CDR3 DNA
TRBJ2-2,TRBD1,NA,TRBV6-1,CAGAYGTGDTGELFF,TGTGCCGGGGCGTACGGGACAGGGGACACCGGGGAGCTGTTTTTT
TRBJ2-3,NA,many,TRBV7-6,CASSRHTDTQYF,TGTGCCAGCTCGCGCCACACAGATACGCAGTATTTT
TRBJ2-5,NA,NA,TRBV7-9,CASRGGGEKETQYF,TGTGCCAGCAGAGGAGGAGGAGAAAAAGAGACCCAGTACTTC
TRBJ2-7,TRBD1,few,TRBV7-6,CASSLKDRGREQYF,TGTGCCAGCAGCTTAAAGGACAGGGGTCGAGAGCAGTACTTC
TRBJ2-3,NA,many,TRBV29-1,CSVERSSTDTQYF,TGCAGCGTTGAAAGGTCTAGCACAGATACGCAGTATTTT
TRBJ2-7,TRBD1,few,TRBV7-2,CASSELVGQGGEQYF,TGTGCCAGCAGCGAGCTGGTGGGACAGGGGGGCGAGCAGTACTTC
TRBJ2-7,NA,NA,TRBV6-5,CATTGVTEQYF,TGTGCCACTACTGGGGTTACCGAGCAGTACTTC
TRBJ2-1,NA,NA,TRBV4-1,CASSQGDSHNEQFF,TGCGCCAGCAGCCAAGGGGACTCCCACAATGAGCAGTTCTTC
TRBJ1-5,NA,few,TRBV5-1,CASSLTGLQPQHF,TGCGCCAGCAGCCTAACAGGGCTCCAGCCCCAGCATTTT
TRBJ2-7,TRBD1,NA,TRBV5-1,CASGGTGGRYEQYF,TGCGCCAGCGGCGGGACAGGGGGAAGATACGAGCAGTACTTC
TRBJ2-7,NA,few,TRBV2,CASRAGVTYEQYF,TGTGCCAGCAGGGCAGGGGTTACCTACGAGCAGTACTTC
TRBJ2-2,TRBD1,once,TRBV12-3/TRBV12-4,CPSSFQTGANTGELFF,TGTCCCAGCAGTTTTCAGACAGGGGCGAACACCGGGGAGCTGTTTTTT
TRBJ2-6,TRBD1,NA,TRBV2,CASTRDRGTTGANVLTF,TGTGCCAGCACCCGGGACAGGGGTACTACTGGGGCCAACGTCCTGACTTTC
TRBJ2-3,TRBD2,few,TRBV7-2,CASSSSSGDADTQYF,TGTGCCAGCAGCTCGTCTAGCGGGGATGCAGATACGCAGTATTTT
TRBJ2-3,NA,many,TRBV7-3,CASSLTRYSDGTDTQYF,TGTGCCAGCAGCTTAACGAGGTACAGCGATGGCACAGATACGCAGTATTTT
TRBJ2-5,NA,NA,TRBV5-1,CASSLRQGGETQYF,TGCGCCAGCAGCTTAAGGCAGGGAGGAGAGACCCAGTACTTC
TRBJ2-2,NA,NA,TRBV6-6,CASSYLLRSGTGELFF,TGTGCCAGCAGTTATCTTTTGAGGTCCGGCACCGGGGAGCTGTTTTTT